This T cell receptor beta chain was observed in a study of blood T cell repertoires in COVID-19. Background on the study: The samples span acute and convalescent COVID-19 from the United States, Italy and Spain. T cells, B-cell-depleted T cells, or PBMCs supplied cDNA or gDNA.

In the original processing: Quantification of nucleated cells was approximated via reference gene primer amplification. Some clones are missing from TCRdb's copy, which holds only in-frame ones; the method was immunoSEQ multiplex PCR. Clonal size and the V and J genes are those of that table, whereas D and trimming came from the DNA. The table includes 70,000 to 100,000 clones, more than 70% detected once. The germline V gene encodes CDR1 SGHVS and CDR2 FQNEAQ. V was trimmed by 5 bases and J by 7 bases, leaving 12 bases between them. The CDR3 spans 12 residues. Seattle patient enrollment occurred during active infection, with longitudinal follow-up thereafter.

The TCR originated in a man aged 50 to 59 with COVID-19, enrolled during active disease. Material: peripheral blood. The chain links TRBV7-8 to TRBJ2-7, with D perhaps matching TRBD1 (6 bases). DNA for the CDR3: TGTGCCAGCAGCCAACAGGGTTGGGAGCAGTACTTC. It translates to CASSQQGWEQYF.